The 21 T cell receptor beta chains below were found in one sample sequenced in a study of T cell changes during pregnancy in multiple sclerosis. The assay was immunoSEQ multiplex PCR, and TCRdb's table has in-frame clones only and misses some. The sample records some 57,000 clones, about 87% being singletons. This material consisted of peripheral blood, taken in the first trimester of pregnancy. Every receptor here comes from a female donor in good health, enrolled as a control in a pregnancy study.

CDR3 coding DNA: TGTGCCAGCAGCTCCAACAGGGACCACCAAGAGACCCAGTACTTC. Encoded protein: CASSSNRDHQETQYF. The gene calls are TRBV11-2 and TRBJ2-5, with a weak D call TRBD1 (6 bases). Germline loops: CDR1 SGHAT, CDR2 FQNNGV. The CDR3 is made up of 15 amino acids. V was pared by 4 bases and J by 0 bases, with 12 bases between.

The chain uses TRBV27 and TRBJ1-6, with D perhaps TRBD1 (5 bases). V dropped 4 bases and J dropped 10 bases, with 17 bases sitting between them. From germline, CDR1 is MNHEY and CDR2 SMNVEV (reference sequence). The CDR3 totals 15 residues. The CDR3 DNA reads TGTGCCAGCAGTTCCCTCAGGGAATTCTGGTCACCCCTCCACTTT. Protein: CASSSLREFWSPLHF.

The chain links TRBV11-3 to TRBJ2-5; 8 nucleotides line up with TRBD2. The CDR3 consists of 18 residues. V lost 3 bases and J lost 1; bases outside the gene matches: 13. From germline, CDR1 is SGHNT and CDR2 YENEEA. This CDR3 reads CASSLSWGNSGAQETQYF. DNA of the CDR3: TGTGCCAGCAGCTTGAGCTGGGGGAATAGCGGGGCCCAAGAGACCCAGTACTTC.

The chain joins TRBV29-1 to TRBJ1-2; 7 bases fit TRBD1. Looked up from germline, CDR1 is SQVTM and CDR2 is ANQGSEA. The V gene end was trimmed by 3 bases and the J gene end by 4 bases; junction bases not matched to a gene: 11. The CDR3 runs to 15 residues. This chain's CDR3 is CSVDRVTGLAYGYTF. The CDR3 bases are TGCAGCGTTGATCGCGTGACAGGGTTGGCCTATGGCTACACCTTC.

V and J are TRBV6-5 and TRBJ1-2, with D perhaps matching TRBD1 (5 bases). Trimming removed 5 bases from V and 8 bases from J, with 12 bases in between. Germline V gene data show CDR1 as MNHEY and CDR2 as SVGAGI. This CDR3 region has 12 residues. This CDR3 is CASSGRGRGYTF. CDR3 DNA: TGTGCCAGCAGTGGGAGGGGAAGGGGCTACACCTTC.

The V gene is TRBV5-6, the J gene TRBJ1-3; 9 positions match TRBD1. The V segment lost 4 bases and the J segment 3 bases; nucleotides outside the gene matches: 8. The CDR3 extends over 16 amino acids. Germline CDR1 reads SGHDT; CDR2 reads YYEEEE. The CDR3 region is CASSRPGDRDGNTIYF. The CDR3 DNA sequence: TGTGCCAGCAGCAGGCCGGGGGACAGGGATGGAAACACCATATATTTT.

V and J are TRBV6-5 and TRBJ1-3; D is ambiguous. There are 13 residues in the CDR3. V lost 2 bases and J lost 3, with 5 bases in between. The germline V gene encodes CDR1 MNHEY and CDR2 SVGAGI. CDR3 amino acids: CASSYGLGNTIYF. CDR3 nucleotides: TGTGCCAGCAGTTACGGCCTTGGAAACACCATATATTTT.

The gene calls are TRBV2 and TRBJ1-2; 7 bases align to TRBD1. Germline CDR1 reads SNHLY; CDR2 reads FYNNEI. The ends lost 8 bases at V and 8 bases at J; junction bases unmatched: 11. CDR3 size: 13 residues. The CDR3 DNA reads TGTGCCAGCGTCCGGGAGGGGGCGAGCGGCTACACCTTC. This encodes CASVREGASGYTF.

CDR3 nucleotides: TGCGCCAGCAGCCAAGAGAGCTCCTATAATTCACCCCTCCACTTT. Amino acids: CASSQESSYNSPLHF. The chain carries TRBV4-3 and TRBJ1-6; D not resolved. Germline V CDR1 and CDR2: LGHNA, YSLEER. V shed 0 bases and J shed 0 bases, with 3 bases lying between them. The CDR3 sequence is 15 residues long.

The rearrangement links TRBV4-3 to TRBJ1-2, with 7 bases fitting TRBD1. The CDR3 has 17 amino acids. Germline V gives CDR1 LGHNA, CDR2 YSLEER. The ends lost 3 bases at V and 2 bases at J; junction bases unmatched: 12. CDR3 protein: CASSHRGQPKPNYGYTF. The CDR3 bases are TGCGCCAGCAGCCACCGGGGACAGCCTAAACCCAACTATGGCTACACCTTC.

Only a few counts were recorded for this clone. The genes are TRBV9 and TRBJ1-3, with 8 bases fitting TRBD1. CDR3 length: 15 amino acids. Germline V gene lookup returns CDR1 SGDLS and CDR2 YYNGEE. V was pared by 0 bases and J by 8 bases, with 7 bases of the junction left unmatched. CDR3 in DNA: TGTGCCAGCAGCGTAGGCCGACAGGGGACGGACACCATATATTTT. It encodes CASSVGRQGTDTIYF.

This clone was found a few times. The chain recombines TRBV30 with TRBJ1-1, with a weak D call TRBD1 (6 bases). V gave up 5 bases and J gave up 1 base, with 11 bases separating them. Germline loops: CDR1 GTSNPN, CDR2 SVGIG (reference sequence). This CDR3 comprises 13 residues. The CDR3 DNA sequence: TGTGCCTGGGAGACAGGTGGGAACACTGAAGCTTTCTTT. As protein: CAWETGGNTEAFF.

This sequence joins TRBV10-3 and TRBJ1-6; D is undetermined. The V end was cut by 6 bases, the J end by 6 bases, with 9 bases between. The CDR3 has 13 residues. CDR1 is ENHRY and CDR2 is SYGVKD in the germline V gene. CDR3 amino acids: CAIRETGNSPLHF. DNA for the CDR3: TGTGCCATCAGAGAGACTGGTAATTCACCCCTCCACTTT.

The chain links TRBV7-9 to TRBJ1-6; 7 bases are a match to TRBD1. CDR3 length: 13 amino acids. The V gene end was trimmed by 5 bases and the J gene end by 9 bases; junction bases not matched to a gene: 4. Germline V gene sequence: CDR1 SEHNR, CDR2 FQNEAQ (reference sequence). CDR3 sequence reads: CASSQDRASPLHF. CDR3 DNA sequence: TGTGCCAGCAGCCAAGACAGGGCTTCACCCCTCCACTTT.

The V and J genes are TRBV4-1 and TRBJ1-1; perhaps TRBD1 as D (5 bases). The ends were cut back, 0 bases at V and 4 bases at J, with 12 bases in the middle. The CDR3 loop spans 15 amino acids. Germline V gene sequence: CDR1 MGHRA, CDR2 YSYEKL. CDR3 DNA sequence: TGCGCCAGCAGCCAAGATCCAGGGATAAGCACTGAAGCTTTCTTT. Translation gives CASSQDPGISTEAFF.

The chain is built from TRBV7-6 and TRBJ1-4; 12 bases are a match to TRBD1. CDR1 is SGHVS, CDR2 FNYEAQ, per germline. The CDR3 length is 15 residues. The V and J ends lost 5 bases and 12 bases, in that order; junction bases with no gene match: 10. The CDR3 bases are TGTGCCAGCAGCGCCCCGGGACAGGGGGCTCGGGAACTGTTTTTT. Residues: CASSAPGQGARELFF.

The rearrangement links TRBV5-1 to TRBJ2-5, with D uncertain. Germline V gene sequence: CDR1 SGHRS, CDR2 YFSETQ. CDR3 length equals 12 residues. Trimming removed 0 bases from V and 5 bases from J, with 5 bases in between. CDR3 sequence: CASSLDQETQYF. The DNA for the CDR3 is TGCGCCAGCAGCTTGGATCAGGAGACCCAGTACTTC. Based on the CDR3 plus reference TRBV5-1 and TRBJ2-5, the full variable domain is KAGVTQTPRYLIKTRGQQVTLSCSPISGHRSVSWYQQTPGQGLQFLFEYFSETQRNKGNFPGRFSGRQFSNSRSEMNVSTLELGDSALYLCASSLDQETQYFGPGTRLLVL.

The chain is built from TRBV4-2 and TRBJ1-5; D unclear. V was shortened by 0 bases and J by 3 bases, with 6 bases between the two germline ends. CDR3 size: 14 residues. Germline values: CDR1 LGHNA, CDR2 YNFKEQ. CDR3 coding DNA: TGTGCCAGCAGCCAAGACAGTCTCAATCAGCCCCAGCATTTT. This gives the protein CASSQDSLNQPQHF.

The DNA for the CDR3 is TGCAGTGGTTCTAGCACAGATACGCAGTATTTT. Translation: CSGSSTDTQYF. The rearrangement uses TRBV20-1 and TRBJ2-3; the D is unclear. The CDR3 loop spans 11 amino acids. Germline V gene data show CDR1 as DFQATT and CDR2 as SNEGSKA (reference sequence). V was clipped by 7 bases and J by 0 bases, with 5 bases between them.

The chain carries TRBV13 and TRBJ2-1, with D possibly TRBD2 on 5 matching bases. Trimming pared 2 bases from V and 4 bases from J, leaving 9 bases between. CDR1 PRHDT and CDR2 FYEKMQ come from the germline V gene (reference sequence). There are 14 residues in the CDR3. The DNA of the CDR3 is TGTGCCAGCAGCTTACAGGACTCTTACAATGAGCAGTTCTTC. This codes for CASSLQDSYNEQFF.

This chain uses TRBV7-8 with TRBJ1-4; D ambiguous. Germline CDR1 is SGHVS and CDR2 is FQNEAQ. V was cut by 1 base and J by 8 bases, with 8 bases left in between. The CDR3 is 13 amino acids. The CDR3, as DNA: TGTGCCAGCAGCTTAGGACTCAGAGAAAAACTGTTTTTT. It specifies CASSLGLREKLFF. Combining the CDR3 with reference TRBV7-8 and TRBJ1-4 gives the whole variable domain GAGVSQSPRYKVAKRGQDVALRCDPISGHVSLFWYQQALGQGPEFLTYFQNEAQLDKSGLPSDRFFAERPEGSVSTLKIQRTQQEDSAVYLCASSLGLREKLFFGSGTQLSVL.